Below, 22 T cell receptor beta chains from the same sample are listed, as sequenced in a study of T cell repertoires in cytomegalovirus infection. TCRdb re-called the reads with MiXCR, one entry per CDR3 protein. The table has 150,000 to 200,000 distinct CDR3 sequences, about 15% seen once; the top ten hold 25% to 30%. The sample consisted of PBMCs. These receptor sequences come from a human donor in good health (CMV status not recorded). Some clones in this sample may be carry-over from other donors' samples.

This clonotype was detected ten times or more. The chain recombines TRBV20-1 with TRBJ1-3; no firm D call. This CDR3 has 14 residues. The V gene lost 2 bases and the J gene lost 2 bases, with 10 bases spanning the gap. Per the germline V gene, CDR1 is DFQATT and CDR2 is SNEGSKA (reference sequence). CDR3 amino acids: CSARSPQTGNTIYF. DNA of the CDR3: TGCAGTGCTAGATCACCGCAAACTGGAAACACCATATATTTT.

On this clonotype: A single base separates this from a much larger clone, so it may be a read error. V and J are TRBV28 and TRBJ1-5, with D unclear. This CDR3 comprises 13 residues. Trimming removed 9 bases from V and 1 base from J, with 10 bases in between. The germline CDR1 and CDR2 sequences are MDHEN and SYDVKM. CDR3 bases: TGTGCCAGTTCATTAAAAAGCAATCAGCCCCAGCATTTT. It is translated as CASSLKSNQPQHF. The full variable domain, with the rest looked up from reference TRBV28 and TRBJ1-5, is DVKVTQSSRYLVKRTGEKVFLECVQDMDHENMFWYRQDPGLGLRLIYFSYDVKMKEKGDIPEGYSVSREKKERFSLILESASTNQTSMYLCASSLKSNQPQHFGDGTRLSIL.

The chain links TRBV14 to TRBJ2-7; no clear D. The CDR3 is 12 amino acids. CDR1 and CDR2 from the germline V gene are SGHDN and FVKESK. The ends were cut back, 0 bases at V and 3 bases at J, with 3 bases in the middle. CDR3 nucleotide sequence: TGTGCCAGCAGCCAAGATCTCTACGAGCAGTACTTC. It is translated as CASSQDLYEQYF. The full variable domain, in which reference TRBV14 and TRBJ2-7 provide the parts outside the CDR3, is EAGVTQFPSHSVIEKGQTVTLRCDPISGHDNLYWYRRVMGKEIKFLLHFVKESKQDESGMPNNRFLAERTGGTYSTLKVQPAELEDSGVYFCASSQDLYEQYFGPGTRLTVT.

The rearrangement uses TRBV6-5 and TRBJ1-6; TRBD1 is a possible D gene (5 bases). Germline V gene lookup returns CDR1 MNHEY and CDR2 SVGAGI. V shed 6 bases and J shed 7 bases, with 10 bases lying between them. There are 13 residues in the CDR3. CDR3: CASSRDGNSPLHF. Written as DNA, the CDR3 is TGTGCCAGCAGCCGGGACGGAAATTCACCCCTCCACTTT.

This clonotype was detected ten times or more. The V gene is TRBV7-8, the J gene TRBJ2-1; TRBD2 agrees at 11 bases. J was trimmed by 2 bases and V by 5 bases; bases with no gene match: 5. CDR3 length: 16 amino acids. In germline, CDR1 is SGHVS, CDR2 FQNEAQ. For the CDR3, the DNA is TGTGCCAGCAGCGCTAGCGGGGGGAATACCTACAATGAGCAGTTCTTC. Translation: CASSASGGNTYNEQFF.

Many counts were recorded for this clonotype. At one of its ends the junction is not consistent with the germline gene, which may arise from a read error. The chain uses TRBV7-9 and TRBJ2-5; D is perhaps TRBD2 (7 bases). Germline V gene data show CDR1 as SEHNR and CDR2 as FQNEAQ (reference sequence). CDR3 length: 16 residues. CDR3 in amino acids: CASTLGGVGPTKTQYF. The CDR3 coding sequence is TGTGCCAGCACCTTAGGGGGGGTGGGCCCGACGAAGACCCAGTACTTC.

This clonotype was counted many times. This chain connects TRBV15 to TRBJ2-3, with 9 bases lining up with TRBD1. Germline CDR1 is LNHNV and CDR2 is YYDKDF (reference sequence). The ends lost 3 bases at V and 3 bases at J; junction bases unmatched: 7. The CDR3 spans 16 residues. CDR3 amino acids: CATSSEGQGGTDTQYF. The DNA of the CDR3 is TGTGCCACCAGCAGCGAGGGACAGGGAGGAACAGATACGCAGTATTTT.

This clonotype was counted at least ten times. The rearrangement links TRBV10-3 to TRBJ2-7, with TRBD1 matching 7 bases. CDR3 length: 15 amino acids. The junction had 8 bases not matched to a gene; V was cut back by 4 bases and J by 2 bases. Germline V CDR1 and CDR2: ENHRY, SYGVKD. The CDR3 DNA reads TGTGCCATCAGTGGGGCCCACAGGGGTACCTACGAGCAGTACTTC. Translated: CAISGAHRGTYEQYF.

This clonotype occurred a few times. A much more abundant neighbour one base away suggests this may be a read error. The chain couples TRBV12-3 or TRBV12-4 to TRBJ1-1; 7 bases fit TRBD1. This CDR3 spans 14 amino acids. V was clipped by 3 bases and J by 4 bases; unmatched bases: 5. CDR3 sequence reads: CASSFEGAGTEAFF. Written as DNA, the CDR3 is TGTGCCAGCAGTTTCGAGGGGGCTGGCACTGAAGCTTTCTTT.

The chain couples TRBV4-2 to TRBJ1-1; D unclear. Trimming took 1 base from V and 0 from J, leaving 12 bases between them. Germline CDR1 is LGHNA and CDR2 is YNFKEQ. This CDR3 is 16 amino acids long. The CDR3 protein is CASSQGVSLMNTEAFF. DNA of the CDR3: TGTGCCAGCAGCCAAGGTGTCAGCCTTATGAACACTGAAGCTTTCTTT.

Note on this clonotype: A much bigger clone sits one base away, suggesting this may be a read error. J is TRBJ1-2 and V is TRBV4-1; TRBD1 might be the D (5 bases). The CDR3 spans 15 residues. Germline loops: CDR1 MGHRA, CDR2 YSYEKL. V lost 4 bases and J lost 7, with 19 bases in between. The CDR3 spells CASSRGRQWQRGYTF. The CDR3 nucleotides are TGCGCCAGCAGCCGGGGGAGACAGTGGCAGCGTGGCTACACCTTC.

This sequence joins TRBV23-1 and TRBJ1-1, with a tentative D call TRBD1 (5 bases). Being an ORF, TRBV23-1 has a function that is uncertain. The CDR3 runs 16 residues. Trimming pared 3 bases from V and 0 bases from J, leaving 14 bases between. CDR3 coding DNA: TGCGCCAGCAGTCATCGGAGACGACAGATGAACACTGAAGCTTTCTTT. As protein: CASSHRRRQMNTEAFF.

The chain joins TRBV7-9 to TRBJ2-2; 12 bases are a match to TRBD2. Per the germline V gene, CDR1 is SEHNR and CDR2 is FQNEAQ (reference sequence). Germline trimming cut 5 bases from V and 6 bases from J; bases unmatched to any gene: 7. The CDR3 consists of 16 residues. CDR3 residues: CASSGDSSGRAGELFF. The CDR3 nucleotides read TGTGCCAGCAGCGGGGATTCTAGCGGGAGGGCCGGGGAGCTGTTTTTT.

This chain uses TRBV2 with TRBJ2-7; no definite D call. The CDR3 totals 12 residues. Trimming cost V 6 bases and J 2 bases, with 8 bases left between them. Looked up from germline, CDR1 is SNHLY and CDR2 is FYNNEI. The CDR3 reads CASRAGTYEQYF. The CDR3 DNA sequence: TGTGCCAGCAGGGCAGGAACCTACGAGCAGTACTTC. Drawing the rest from reference TRBV2 and TRBJ2-7, the complete variable domain is EPEVTQTPSHQVTQMGQEVILRCVPISNHLYFYWYRQILGQKVEFLVSFYNNEISEKSEIFDDQFSVERPDGSNFTLKIRSTKLEDSAMYFCASRAGTYEQYFGPGTRLTVT.

There are many counts of this clonotype. This sequence joins TRBV7-2 and TRBJ2-1, with D perhaps matching TRBD1 (6 bases). V shed 1 base and J shed 4 bases, with 17 bases lying between them. The CDR3 spans 17 residues. Germline V gene data show CDR1 as SGHTA and CDR2 as FQGNSA. CDR3 DNA sequence: TGTGCCAGCAGCTTAGGCGTGACGGGACATAAGTACAATGAGCAGTTCTTC. Its protein product is CASSLGVTGHKYNEQFF.

CDR3 DNA: TGCAGCGTCTTAACCGGGACAGGGGGCGTTTCGGATGGCTACACCTTC. Translation: CSVLTGTGGVSDGYTF. This chain links TRBV29-1 with TRBJ1-2; 12 bases match TRBD1. V gave up 6 bases and J gave up 6 bases; unmatched junction bases: 14. CDR1 is SQVTM and CDR2 is ANQGSEA in the germline V gene. CDR3 length: 16 residues.

The V and J genes are TRBV28 and TRBJ2-2; no clear D gene. The CDR3 totals 16 residues. V was clipped by 8 bases and J by 2 bases, with 18 bases between them. From germline, CDR1 is MDHEN and CDR2 SYDVKM. CDR3 coding DNA: TGTGCCAGCTCTCTCGGCGCCCTTTCTAACACCGGGGAGCTGTTTTTT. It is translated as CASSLGALSNTGELFF.

V gene TRBV28 combines with J gene TRBJ1-3; D remains ambiguous. This CDR3 has 12 amino acids. Germline values: CDR1 MDHEN, CDR2 SYDVKM. Trimming shortened V by 9 bases and J by 2 bases, and 8 bases separated the two germline ends. The CDR3 DNA follows: TGTGCCAGTTCAGACCCTGGAAACACCATATATTTT. Translating gives CASSDPGNTIYF.

This clonotype showed up many times. The gene calls are TRBV6-1 and TRBJ1-1; D possibly corresponds to TRBD1 (5 bases). V was shortened by 3 bases and J by 1 base, with 12 bases between the two germline ends. Germline V gives CDR1 MNHNS, CDR2 SASEGT. The CDR3 consists of 15 residues. The CDR3 sequence: CASSEWGSPNTEAFF. The CDR3 bases are TGTGCCAGCAGTGAGTGGGGGTCCCCGAACACTGAAGCTTTCTTT.

This clonotype was seen at least ten times. This chain uses TRBV7-2 with TRBJ2-7; TRBD1 matches at 9 bases. Per germline, CDR1 SGHTA and CDR2 FQGNSA. The CDR3 loop spans 15 amino acids. With V trimmed by 5 bases and J by 3 bases, 8 bases remained unmatched. The CDR3 DNA sequence: TGTGCCAGCAGCGGCCCGGACAGGGGTATCTACGAGCAGTACTTC. Its protein product is CASSGPDRGIYEQYF.

This clonotype was seen many times. CDR3 region: CASSQDLGFPPLHF. The DNA for the CDR3 is TGTGCCAGCAGCCAAGATCTGGGCTTTCCACCCCTCCACTTT. The chain has TRBV14 and TRBJ1-6, with no clear D. The ends were cut back, 0 bases at V and 11 bases at J, with 11 bases in the middle. Germline CDR1 and CDR2: SGHDN and FVKESK. This CDR3 is built from 14 residues.

This clonotype has just a few counts. The genes are TRBV25-1 and TRBJ1-5, with D unresolved. Germline V gene sequence: CDR1 MGHDK, CDR2 SYGVNS. Trimming took 3 bases from V and 0 from J, leaving 6 bases between them. This CDR3 is 14 amino acids long. For the CDR3, the DNA is TGTGCCAGCAGTGAGGGTACTAGCAATCAGCCCCAGCATTTT. As protein: CASSEGTSNQPQHF.